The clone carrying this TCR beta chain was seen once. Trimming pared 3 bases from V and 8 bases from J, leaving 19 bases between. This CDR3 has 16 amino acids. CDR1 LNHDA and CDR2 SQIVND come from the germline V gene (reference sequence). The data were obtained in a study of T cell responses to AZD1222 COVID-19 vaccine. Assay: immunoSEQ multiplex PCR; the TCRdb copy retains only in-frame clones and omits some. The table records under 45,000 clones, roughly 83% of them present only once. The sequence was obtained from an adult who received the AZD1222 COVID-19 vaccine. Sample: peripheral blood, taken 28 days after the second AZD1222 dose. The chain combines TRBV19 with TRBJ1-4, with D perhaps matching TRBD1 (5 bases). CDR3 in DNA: TGTGCCAGTAGTATCCCGACTCAAGCGGGACTAGAAAAACTGTTTTTT. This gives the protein CASSIPTQAGLEKLFF.